This TCR beta chain was captured in a study of T cell responses to AZD1222 COVID-19 vaccine. Generated by immunoSEQ multiplex PCR, the TCRdb table keeps only in-frame clones and is missing some. The sample lists 170,000 or so clones; just under 95% were seen once. Comment on this clone: Its antigen is as yet unknown. Other DNA sequences in the sample encode the same CDR3.

Trimming left V 9 bases short and J 4 bases short, with 13 bases between. The CDR3 consists of 13 residues. Looked up from germline, CDR1 is KGHSH and CDR2 is LQKENI. Broader study findings: After two AZD1222 doses, spike-specific TCR breadth and depth rose versus day 0.

The source material was peripheral blood, sampled 28 days after the second dose of the MenACWY control vaccine. The chain is built from TRBV18 and TRBJ1-5, with TRBD1 as a possible D gene (6 bases). The clonotype originates from an adult who received the MenACWY meningococcal vaccine as a control. The CDR3 DNA sequence: TGTGCCAGTTCGCCAGGGGATAATCAGCCCCAGCATTTT. Translating gives CASSPGDNQPQHF. Complete variable domain (other parts from reference TRBV18 and TRBJ1-5): NAGVMQNPRHLVRRRGQEARLRCSPMKGHSHVYWYRQLPEEGLKFMVYLQKENIIDESGMPKERFSAEFPKEGPSILRIQQVVRGDSAAYFCASSPGDNQPQHFGDGTRLSIL.